This TCR beta chain is drawn from a study of shared clonotypes between healthy human individuals (dated by TCRdb to 2020 to 2021). At the level of the whole study: A couple of women and a few men aged 18 to 49 years were included in the cohort. Per donor, three plates each were used for CD4 naive and CD4 memory, two for CD8 naive, and one for CD8 memory. To estimate repertoire size and how much clonotypes are shared between individuals, the study performed deep sequencing of blood TCR repertoires from about five healthy adults. To increase sequencing depth and limit assay-specific biases, TCR repertoire library preparation and sequencing were carried out by different laboratories using diverse techniques. Each donor's leukapheresis produced roughly between about 0.85 and 10 billion PBMCs.

The donors were healthy, HIV-negative adults with no recently reported acute infections or vaccinations. Only Caucasian adults living in Nashville, Tennessee, USA were represented among the donors. Magnetic negative selection was used to enrich CD4+ T cells, after which naive cells were positively selected on CD45RA and the negative fraction became the memory subset. After blood collection by leukapheresis, PBMCs were isolated using Ficoll-Histopaque density gradient centrifugation and then cryopreserved in the vapor phase of liquid nitrogen. Purity and quantity of every magnetically sorted T cell population were checked by analytical flow cytometry. Each sorted fraction had its genomic DNA isolated and then quantified by UV absorbance on a Nanodrop 2000c. CDR1 and CDR2 (MGHRA, YSYEKL) derive from the germline V gene. Reading from cysteine to phenylalanine, the CDR3 counts 20 amino acids. Only the CDR3 part of the read is kept: 60 bases, read in frame from the first base. After removal of 1 base from V and 3 bases from J, the junction retains 15 bases not matched to a gene.

TCR CDR3 regions were amplified from genomic DNA by multiplex PCR using the deep immunoSEQ assay. Extracted genomic DNA from each cell subset was distributed evenly across all wells of several immunoSEQ 96-well plates, and each plate was treated as a replicate. For sorted subsets, approximately 190 ng genomic DNA, equal to 25,000 to 35,000 T cell genomes, was loaded into each replicate PCR. Purified libraries were measured with a Qubit 3.0 fluorometer, size-checked on a Bioanalyzer 2100, and measured again with the KAPA Library Quantification kit. Every immunoSEQ 96-well plate was sequenced on a separate single-read 150-cycle Illumina NextSeq 550 flow cell. Regarding the original processing steps: Because only junctional sequences without quality scores were contained in the immunoSEQ output, filtering matching that applied to full-length reads could not be performed. Sequences were annotated with PyIR, a Python wrapper for IgBLAST v1.9, and V/J genes and CDR3 were assigned using IMGT germline references. Reads were filtered out if the reads had weak V/J assignments (E-value above 1e-6), no CDR3, stop codons, out-of-frame junctions, or ambiguous translated residues. V3J clonotypes were defined as sequences sharing an identical inferred V gene, J gene, and CDR3 amino acid sequence. Percentage overlap between repertoires was calculated by dividing the number of shared unique clonotypes by the size of the smaller repertoire. Richness of each repertoire was evaluated using RTK rarefaction, the Chao1 estimator, and Recon v2.1 estimates of unobserved clonotypes. OLGA was used to compute generation probabilities for all TCRbeta clonotypes that the gDNA method yielded from a handful of donors. The clones in this table, taken by TCRdb from immuneACCESS, are in-frame only. Not every clone is retained; where verified, under half of the shortfall comes from an unresolved V gene, and the cause of the rest is unknown. That table furnishes V, J and clone size, whereas the DNA furnished D and trimming. The sample table lists 2 million to 2.5 million clones, about 92% of them with a count of one. Under 0.45% of the sample is held by the ten biggest clonotypes.

Overall results and qualifications from the work: Incomplete sequencing was indicated by rarefaction of sorted-subset datasets, despite the large sequencing depth. Because the study included only a small number of donors, the genetic and exposure-history diversity represented was limited. Pairwise subsampling indicated that sequencing depth was expected to affect the degree of clonotype sharing among donors. Sampling was restricted to blood, and TCR repertoires in tissue are likely to differ from TCR repertoires in blood. Sharing across a few donors was observed for roughly 5.4% of naive CD4, around 3.5% of naive CD8, 2% to 2.5% of memory CD4, and roughly 0.4% of memory CD8 clonotypes. Clonotypes shared by all four sorted-subset donors showed higher generation probabilities than non-shared clonotypes. Estimated clonotype richness was generally larger for naive than for memory subsets.

Of note for this clone: What this receptor recognizes is not known. No base qualities exist here, and no much larger clone lies one base off it.

The chain links TRBV4-1 with TRBJ2-5, and 12 junction bases match TRBD1. Sequencing was carried out using naive CD4+ T cells from PBMCs. The sample's cell subset or site label, decoded: CD45RA+ positively selected. The receptor's source is a man younger than 35 in good health. Some clones in this sample may be carry-over from other donors' samples. The CDR3 sequence is CASSQAGTGGAGRKKETQYF. The DNA sequence is TGCGCCAGCAGCCAAGCAGGGACAGGGGGCGCCGGGCGTAAGAAAGAGACCCAGTACTTC.